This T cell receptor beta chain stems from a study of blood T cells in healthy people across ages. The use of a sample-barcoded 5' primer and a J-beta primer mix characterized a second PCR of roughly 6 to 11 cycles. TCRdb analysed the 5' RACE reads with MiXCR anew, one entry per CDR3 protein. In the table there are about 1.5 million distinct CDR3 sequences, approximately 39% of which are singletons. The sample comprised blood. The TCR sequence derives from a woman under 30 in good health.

The CDR3, as DNA: TGTGCCAGCACCTCTAGAGTAAACGCAGATACGCAGTATTTT. Translating gives CASTSRVNADTQYF. The rearrangement links TRBV12-3 or TRBV12-4 to TRBJ2-3, with unresolved D. This CDR3 has 14 residues. Trimming removed 7 bases from V and 4 bases from J, with 15 bases in between.